What follows is one T cell receptor (beta chain) and its context. The PCR made use of 60 Vbeta and 13 Jbeta primers. Sequenced by immunoSEQ multiplex PCR; TCRdb stores in-frame clones only, minus some. This sample carries approximately 50,000 clones, with less than 2.5% going to the ten biggest clones. The sample belongs to a study of cytomegalovirus exposure and HLA in healthy donors. The V gene lost 5 bases and the J gene lost 5 bases, with 16 bases spanning the gap. Germline loops: CDR1 GTSNPN, CDR2 SVGIG (reference sequence). This CDR3 contains 13 residues. The TCR originated in a female donor in good health and CMV-seronegative. Material: PBMCs. V and J are TRBV30 and TRBJ2-7; maybe TRBD2 (6 bases). CDR3 DNA sequence: TGTGCCTGGTGTACGGGGGTCATCGACGAGCAGTACTTC. Its translation is CAWCTGVIDEQYF.